What follows are 9 T cell receptor beta chains derived from one specimen sequenced in a study of early stage breast cancer tumors. Here immunoSEQ multiplex PCR was the method, and the copy in TCRdb shows in-frame clones only, minus some. The data show tens of thousands of clones, around 70% seen once. The sample was blood. These receptors all stem from a person in their fifties or sixties with breast cancer.

The chain couples TRBV6-1 to TRBJ2-1; 7 bases align to TRBD2. This CDR3 is 16 amino acids long. Germline V lookup: CDR1 MNHNS, CDR2 SASEGT. J was trimmed by 2 bases and V by 3 bases; bases with no gene match: 7. In DNA form, the CDR3 reads TGTGCCAGCAGTGACTACACCGGGACTACCTACAATGAGCAGTTCTTC. This gives the protein CASSDYTGTTYNEQFF.

This clone was observed a single time. This chain uses TRBV9 with TRBJ2-7; 7 bases fit TRBD1. J gave up 2 bases and V 4 bases, and 9 bases lay outside the gene matches. Germline V CDR1 and CDR2: SGDLS, YYNGEE. The CDR3 sequence is 15 residues long. The CDR3 loop reads CASSRWGQPTYEQYF. In DNA, the CDR3 is TGTGCCAGCAGCAGGTGGGGACAGCCAACCTACGAGCAGTACTTC.

This chain links TRBV7-2 with TRBJ2-1, with D possibly being TRBD1 or TRBD2 (5 bases each). CDR3 length: 16 amino acids. V was cut by 2 bases and J by 5 bases, with 16 bases left in between. CDR1 SGHTA and CDR2 FQGNSA come from the germline V gene. The CDR3 reads CASSLKPGTGNNEQFF. Written as DNA, the CDR3 is TGTGCCAGCAGCTTAAAACCTGGGACGGGGAACAATGAGCAGTTCTTC.

The chain combines TRBV5-8 with TRBJ2-3, with TRBD1 as a possible D gene (6 bases). Trimming pared 4 bases from V and 6 bases from J, leaving 18 bases between. CDR3 length: 15 amino acids. The germline CDR1 and CDR2 sequences are SGHTS and YDEGEE. DNA for the CDR3: TGTGCCAGCAGCGTGAGGCAGGGGAATTGGGATACGCAGTATTTT. Residues: CASSVRQGNWDTQYF.

This chain joins TRBV18 and TRBJ1-2, with D uncertain. V lost 1 base and J lost 5, with 14 bases in between. Per germline, CDR1 KGHSH and CDR2 LQKENI. This CDR3 is 15 amino acids long. The CDR3: CASSPQASPPYGYTF. The CDR3 DNA sequence: TGTGCCAGCTCACCACAGGCCTCCCCCCCTTATGGCTACACCTTC.

This clone was observed a few times. The chain carries TRBV7-3 and TRBJ2-7; D is possibly TRBD1 or TRBD2 (5 bases each). The CDR3 runs 13 residues. Germline V CDR1 and CDR2: SGHTA, FQGTGA. V was trimmed by 4 bases and J by 6 bases, leaving 13 bases between them. The CDR3 coding sequence is TGTGCCAGCAGCTCTGGGACCATCCTCGAGCAGTACTTC. It is translated as CASSSGTILEQYF.

The gene calls are TRBV7-6 and TRBJ1-3; D is undetermined. The CDR3 runs to 14 residues. In germline, CDR1 is SGHVS, CDR2 FNYEAQ. Trimming shortened V by 5 bases and J by 0 bases, and 8 bases separated the two germline ends. CDR3 sequence: CASSRLSSGNTIYF. The DNA for the CDR3 is TGTGCCAGCAGCCGGCTAAGCTCTGGAAACACCATATATTTT.

The V and J genes are TRBV5-6 and TRBJ2-5; D remains ambiguous. CDR3 size: 14 residues. The V and J ends lost 2 bases and 4 bases respectively, with 12 bases between them. Germline V gives CDR1 SGHDT, CDR2 YYEEEE. CDR3 region: CASSFGRFGETQYF. The CDR3 DNA is TGTGCCAGCAGCTTTGGTCGTTTTGGAGAGACCCAGTACTTC.

This chain joins TRBV4-2 and TRBJ1-4; D is uncertain. Germline V CDR1 and CDR2: LGHNA, YNFKEQ. The V and J ends lost 0 bases and 0 bases respectively, with 5 bases between them. CDR3 length: 15 amino acids. For the CDR3, the DNA is TGTGCCAGCAGCCAAGAGTTATCAACTAATGAAAAACTGTTTTTT. It yields the protein CASSQELSTNEKLFF.